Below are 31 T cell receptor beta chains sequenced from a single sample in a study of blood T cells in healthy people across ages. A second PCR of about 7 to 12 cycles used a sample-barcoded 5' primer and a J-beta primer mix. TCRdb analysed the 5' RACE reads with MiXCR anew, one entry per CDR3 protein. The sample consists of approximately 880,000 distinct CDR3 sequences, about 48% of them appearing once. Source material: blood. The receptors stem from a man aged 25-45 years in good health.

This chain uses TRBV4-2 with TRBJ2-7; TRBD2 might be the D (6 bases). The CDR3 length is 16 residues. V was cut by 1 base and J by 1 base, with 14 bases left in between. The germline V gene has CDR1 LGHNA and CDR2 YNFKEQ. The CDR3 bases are TGTGCCAGCAGCCAAGCCGACGGGGGTGCTTCCTACGAGCAGTACTTC. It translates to CASSQADGGASYEQYF.

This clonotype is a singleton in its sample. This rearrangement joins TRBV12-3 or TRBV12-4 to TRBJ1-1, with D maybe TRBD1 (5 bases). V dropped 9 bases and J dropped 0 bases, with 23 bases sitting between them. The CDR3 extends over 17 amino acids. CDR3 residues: CASGFDSTEPLNTEAFF. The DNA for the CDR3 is TGTGCCAGTGGATTCGACAGCACCGAACCGTTGAACACTGAAGCTTTCTTT.

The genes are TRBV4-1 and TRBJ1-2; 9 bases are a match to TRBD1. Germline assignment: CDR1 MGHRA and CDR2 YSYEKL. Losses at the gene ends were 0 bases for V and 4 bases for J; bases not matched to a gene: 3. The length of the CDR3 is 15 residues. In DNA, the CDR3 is TGCGCCAGCAGCCAAGATGGGACAGGGAGCTATGGCTACACCTTC. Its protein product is CASSQDGTGSYGYTF.

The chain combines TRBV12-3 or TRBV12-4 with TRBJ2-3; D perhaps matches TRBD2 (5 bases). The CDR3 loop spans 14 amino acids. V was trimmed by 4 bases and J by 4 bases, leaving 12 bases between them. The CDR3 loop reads CASSWSGSADTQYF. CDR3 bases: TGTGCCAGCAGTTGGTCGGGGAGTGCAGATACGCAGTATTTT.

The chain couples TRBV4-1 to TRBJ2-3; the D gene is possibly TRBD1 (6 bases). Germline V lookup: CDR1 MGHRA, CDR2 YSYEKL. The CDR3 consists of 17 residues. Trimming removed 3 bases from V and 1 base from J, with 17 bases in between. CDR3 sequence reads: CASSHRYRDGGTDTQYF. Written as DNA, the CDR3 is TGCGCCAGCAGCCATAGATACAGGGATGGTGGCACAGATACGCAGTATTTT.

CDR3 in amino acids: CASSQVPGQGWELFF. For the CDR3, the DNA is TGCGCCAGCAGCCAAGTCCCGGGACAGGGCTGGGAGCTGTTTTTT. The chain joins TRBV4-1 to TRBJ2-2, with TRBD1 matching over 9 bases. This CDR3 spans 15 amino acids. Trimming took 1 base from V and 9 from J; bases not matched to a gene: 6. Germline CDR1 and CDR2: MGHRA and YSYEKL.

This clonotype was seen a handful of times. The CDR3 region is CASSLAGLYGYTF. CDR3 nucleotide sequence: TGTGCCAGCAGCTTAGCGGGACTCTATGGCTACACCTTC. The chain couples TRBV7-9 to TRBJ1-2; D possibly corresponds to TRBD1 (5 bases). V dropped 0 bases and J dropped 4 bases, with 6 bases sitting between them. The germline V gene has CDR1 SEHNR and CDR2 FQNEAQ (reference sequence). CDR3 length equals 13 residues.

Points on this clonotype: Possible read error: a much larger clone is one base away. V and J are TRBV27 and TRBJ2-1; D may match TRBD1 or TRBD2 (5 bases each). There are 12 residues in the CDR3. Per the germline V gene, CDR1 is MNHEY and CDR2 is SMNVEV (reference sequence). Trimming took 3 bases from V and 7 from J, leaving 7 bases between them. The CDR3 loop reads CASSFRENEQFF. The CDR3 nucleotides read TGTGCCAGCAGTTTCAGGGAGAATGAGCAGTTCTTC.

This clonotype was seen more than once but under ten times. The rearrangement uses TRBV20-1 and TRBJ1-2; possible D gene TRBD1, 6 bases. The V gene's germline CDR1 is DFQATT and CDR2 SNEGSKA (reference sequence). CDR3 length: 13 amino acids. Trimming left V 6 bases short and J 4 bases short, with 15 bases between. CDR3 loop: CSARTVTGYGYTF. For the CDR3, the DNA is TGCAGTGCCAGGACAGTTACGGGCTATGGCTACACCTTC.

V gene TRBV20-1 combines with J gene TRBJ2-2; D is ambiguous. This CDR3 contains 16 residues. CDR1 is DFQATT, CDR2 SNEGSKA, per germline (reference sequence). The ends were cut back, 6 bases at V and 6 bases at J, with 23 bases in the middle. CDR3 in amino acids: CSARLLLGRSAGELFF. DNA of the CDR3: TGCAGTGCCCGCCTGTTGCTAGGACGAAGCGCCGGGGAGCTGTTTTTT.

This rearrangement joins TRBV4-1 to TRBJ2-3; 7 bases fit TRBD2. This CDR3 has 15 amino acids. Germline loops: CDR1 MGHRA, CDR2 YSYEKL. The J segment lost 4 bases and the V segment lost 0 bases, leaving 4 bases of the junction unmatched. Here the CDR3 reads CASSQEPGGADTQYF. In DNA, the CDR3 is TGCGCCAGCAGCCAAGAACCGGGGGGAGCAGATACGCAGTATTTT.

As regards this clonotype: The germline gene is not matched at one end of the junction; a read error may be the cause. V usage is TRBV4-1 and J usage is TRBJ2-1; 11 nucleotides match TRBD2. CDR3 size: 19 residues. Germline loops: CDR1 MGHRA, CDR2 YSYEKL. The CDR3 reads CASSQEVGRLAGGYNEQFF. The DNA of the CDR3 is TGTGCCAGCAGCCAAGAAGTAGGTAGGCTAGCGGGGGGCTACAATGAGCAGTTCTTC.

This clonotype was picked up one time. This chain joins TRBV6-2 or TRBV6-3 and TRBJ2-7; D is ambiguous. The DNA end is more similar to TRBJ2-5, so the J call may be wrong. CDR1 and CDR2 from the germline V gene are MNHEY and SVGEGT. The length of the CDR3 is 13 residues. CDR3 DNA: TGTGCCAGCAGTCCCTATGAACGGGAGACCCAGTACTTC. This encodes CASSPYERETQYF.

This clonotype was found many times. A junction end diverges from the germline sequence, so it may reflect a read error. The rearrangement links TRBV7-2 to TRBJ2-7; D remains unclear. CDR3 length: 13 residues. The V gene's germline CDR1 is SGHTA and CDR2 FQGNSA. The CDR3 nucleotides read TGCGCCAGCAGCTCCGGGCCGAGCTACGAGCAGTACTTC. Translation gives CASSSGPSYEQYF.

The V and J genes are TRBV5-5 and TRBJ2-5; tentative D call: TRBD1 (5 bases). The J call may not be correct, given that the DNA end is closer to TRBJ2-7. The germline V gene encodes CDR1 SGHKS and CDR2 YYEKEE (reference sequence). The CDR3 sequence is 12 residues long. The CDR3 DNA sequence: TGTGCCAGCAGCTTTCAGGGCGACGAGCAGTACTTC. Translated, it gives CASSFQGDEQYF.

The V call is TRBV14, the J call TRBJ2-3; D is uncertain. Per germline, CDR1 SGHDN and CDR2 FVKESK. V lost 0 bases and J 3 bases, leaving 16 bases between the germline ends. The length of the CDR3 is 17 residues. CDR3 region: CASSQDLFALGTDTQYF. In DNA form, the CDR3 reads TGTGCCAGCAGCCAAGATCTTTTCGCTTTAGGGACAGATACGCAGTATTTT.

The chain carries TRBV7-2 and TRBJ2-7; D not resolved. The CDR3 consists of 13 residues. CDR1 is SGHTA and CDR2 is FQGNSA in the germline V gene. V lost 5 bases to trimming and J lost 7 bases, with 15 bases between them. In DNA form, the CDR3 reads TGTGCCAGCAGCCATCCGCTGACGGTGGAGCAGTACTTC. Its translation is CASSHPLTVEQYF.

The CDR3 is CASSRNPPGLEVDTQYF. For the CDR3, the DNA is TGTGCCAGCAGCCGCAACCCCCCGGGACTAGAGGTAGATACGCAGTATTTT. The J gene is TRBJ2-3, the V gene TRBV4-2; 8 bases are a match to TRBD2. The J segment lost 5 bases and the V segment lost 4 bases, leaving 14 bases of the junction unmatched. CDR1 is LGHNA, CDR2 YNFKEQ, per germline. CDR3 size: 17 residues.

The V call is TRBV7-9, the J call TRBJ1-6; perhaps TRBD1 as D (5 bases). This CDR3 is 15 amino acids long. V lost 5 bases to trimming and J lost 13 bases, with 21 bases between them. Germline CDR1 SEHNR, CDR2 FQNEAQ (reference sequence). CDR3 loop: CASSESQGDWEPLHF. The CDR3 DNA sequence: TGTGCCAGCAGCGAAAGCCAGGGCGATTGGGAGCCCCTCCACTTT.

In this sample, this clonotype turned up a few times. In DNA form, the CDR3 reads TGTGCCAGCAGTGAAGCGCGCCCTTACAATGAGCAGTTCTTC. This gives the protein CASSEARPYNEQFF. The genes are TRBV6-1 and TRBJ2-1; D gene unclear. The CDR3 sequence is 14 residues long. Trimming shortened V by 0 bases and J by 4 bases, and 7 bases separated the two germline ends. Germline values: CDR1 MNHNS, CDR2 SASEGT.

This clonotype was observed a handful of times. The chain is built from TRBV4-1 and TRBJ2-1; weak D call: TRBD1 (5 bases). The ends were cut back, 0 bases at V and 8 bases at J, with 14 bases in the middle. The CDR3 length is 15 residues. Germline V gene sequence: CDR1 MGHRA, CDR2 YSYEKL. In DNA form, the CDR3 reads TGCGCCAGCAGCCAAGATCGGGCCTGGGGCGATGAGCAGTTCTTC. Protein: CASSQDRAWGDEQFF.

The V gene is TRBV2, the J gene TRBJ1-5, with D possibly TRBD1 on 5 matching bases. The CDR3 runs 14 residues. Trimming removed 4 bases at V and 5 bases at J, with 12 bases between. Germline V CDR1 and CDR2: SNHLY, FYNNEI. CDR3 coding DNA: TGTGCCAGCAGTGTCCGGGACGGTGATCAGCCCCAGCATTTT. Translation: CASSVRDGDQPQHF.

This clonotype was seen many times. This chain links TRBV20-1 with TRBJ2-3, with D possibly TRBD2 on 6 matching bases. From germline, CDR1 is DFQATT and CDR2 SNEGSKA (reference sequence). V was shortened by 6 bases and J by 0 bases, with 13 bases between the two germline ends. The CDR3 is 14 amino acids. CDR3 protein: CSARRGSSTDTQYF. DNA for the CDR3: TGCAGTGCCCGCCGGGGGTCTAGCACAGATACGCAGTATTTT.

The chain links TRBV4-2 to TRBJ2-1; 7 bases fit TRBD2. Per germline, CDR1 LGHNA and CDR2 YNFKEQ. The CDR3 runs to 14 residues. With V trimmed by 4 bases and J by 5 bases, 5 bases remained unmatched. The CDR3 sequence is CASSREGYNNEQFF. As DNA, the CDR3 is TGTGCCAGCAGCCGGGAGGGGTATAACAATGAGCAGTTCTTC.

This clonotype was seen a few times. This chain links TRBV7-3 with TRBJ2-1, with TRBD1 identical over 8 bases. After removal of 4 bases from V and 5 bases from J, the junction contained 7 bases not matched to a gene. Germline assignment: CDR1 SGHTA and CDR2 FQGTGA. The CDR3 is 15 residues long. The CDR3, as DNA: TGTGCCAGCAGCTCCGACAGGGGTGACCACAATGAGCAGTTCTTC. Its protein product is CASSSDRGDHNEQFF.

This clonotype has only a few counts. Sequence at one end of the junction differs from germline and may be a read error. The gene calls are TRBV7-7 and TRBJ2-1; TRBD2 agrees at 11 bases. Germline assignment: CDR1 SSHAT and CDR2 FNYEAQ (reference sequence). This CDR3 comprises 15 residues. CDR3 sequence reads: CASSQGLAEYNEQFF. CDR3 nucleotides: TGTGCTAGCAGCCAGGGACTAGCGGAGTACAATGAGCAGTTCTTC.

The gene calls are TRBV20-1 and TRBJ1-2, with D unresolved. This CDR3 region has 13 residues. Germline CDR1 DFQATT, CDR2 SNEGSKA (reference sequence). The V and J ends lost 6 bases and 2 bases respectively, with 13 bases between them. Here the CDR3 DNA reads TGCAGTGCATTCCGCAGCCGGAACTATGGCTACACCTTC. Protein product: CSAFRSRNYGYTF.

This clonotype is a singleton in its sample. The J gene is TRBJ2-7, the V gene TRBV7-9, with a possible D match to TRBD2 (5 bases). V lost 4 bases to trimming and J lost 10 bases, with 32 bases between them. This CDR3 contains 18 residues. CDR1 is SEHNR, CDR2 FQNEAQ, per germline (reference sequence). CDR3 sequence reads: CASSSNMRGGLKFAPQYF. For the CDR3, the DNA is TGTGCCAGCAGCTCCAACATGAGAGGAGGTTTAAAATTCGCACCACAGTACTTC.

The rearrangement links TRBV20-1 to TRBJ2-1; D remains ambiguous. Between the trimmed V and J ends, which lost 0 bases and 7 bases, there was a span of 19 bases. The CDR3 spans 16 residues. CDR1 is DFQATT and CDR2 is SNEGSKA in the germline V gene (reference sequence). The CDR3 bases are TGCAGTGCTAGAGAGATTACGGGTCAAAGGGATAATGAGCAGTTCTTC. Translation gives CSAREITGQRDNEQFF.

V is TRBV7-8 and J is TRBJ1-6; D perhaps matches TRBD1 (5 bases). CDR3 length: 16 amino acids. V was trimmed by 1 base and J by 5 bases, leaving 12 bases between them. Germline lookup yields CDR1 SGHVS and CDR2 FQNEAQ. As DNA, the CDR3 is TGTGCCAGCAGCTTAGTTCAGCCAGGGCATAATTCACCCCTCCACTTT. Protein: CASSLVQPGHNSPLHF.

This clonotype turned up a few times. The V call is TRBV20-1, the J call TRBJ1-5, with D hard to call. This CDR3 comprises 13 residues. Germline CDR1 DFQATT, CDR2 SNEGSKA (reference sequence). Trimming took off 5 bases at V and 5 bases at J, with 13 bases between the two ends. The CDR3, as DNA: TGCAGTGCTCGGGTATCAAGTTATCAGCCCCAGCATTTT. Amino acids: CSARVSSYQPQHF.